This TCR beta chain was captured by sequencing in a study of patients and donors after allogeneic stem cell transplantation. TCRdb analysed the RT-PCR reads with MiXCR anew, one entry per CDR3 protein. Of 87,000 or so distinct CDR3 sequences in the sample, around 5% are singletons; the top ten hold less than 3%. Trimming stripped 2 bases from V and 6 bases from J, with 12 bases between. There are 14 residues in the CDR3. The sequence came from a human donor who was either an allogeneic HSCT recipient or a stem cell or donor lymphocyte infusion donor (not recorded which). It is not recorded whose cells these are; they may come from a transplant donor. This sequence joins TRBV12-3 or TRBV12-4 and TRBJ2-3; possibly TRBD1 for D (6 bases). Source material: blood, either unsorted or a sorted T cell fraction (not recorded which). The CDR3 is CASSLTRGGDTQYF. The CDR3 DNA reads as TGTGCCAGCAGTTTAACCAGGGGTGGGGATACGCAGTATTTT.